What follows are 27 T cell receptor beta chains derived from one specimen sequenced in a study of T cell changes during pregnancy in multiple sclerosis. This table comes from immunoSEQ multiplex PCR, and its TCRdb copy is limited to in-frame clones, with some not included. The table has approximately 70,000 clones, more than 70% seen once. Sequencing was performed on peripheral blood, taken in the first trimester of pregnancy. These receptors originate from a female donor in good health, enrolled as a control in a pregnancy study.

The rearrangement joins TRBV28 to TRBJ2-6, with TRBD2 matching 7 bases. The CDR3 runs to 17 residues. The germline gives CDR1 MDHEN, CDR2 SYDVKM. V dropped 2 bases and J dropped 2; count of bases not matched to a gene: 6. CDR3 bases: TGTGCCAGCAGTTTACCTTCGGGGGGAACTGGGGCCAACGTCCTGACTTTC. This sequence encodes CASSLPSGGTGANVLTF.

V usage is TRBV2 and J usage is TRBJ1-1; D call uncertain. This CDR3 spans 13 amino acids. The ends were cut back, 6 bases at V and 0 bases at J, with 8 bases in the middle. The V gene's germline CDR1 is SNHLY and CDR2 FYNNEI. The CDR3 DNA follows: TGTGCCAGCAGCGTCTCGGTGAACACTGAAGCTTTCTTT. Its translation: CASSVSVNTEAFF.

The CDR3 DNA is TGTGCCAGCAGCTTGCTAGCGGAGGGGAGCGAGCAGTACTTC. It encodes CASSLLAEGSEQYF. V and J are TRBV7-6 and TRBJ2-7; 7 bases agree with TRBD2. This CDR3 is built from 14 residues. The V segment lost 3 bases and the J segment 6 bases; nucleotides outside the gene matches: 8. Germline values: CDR1 SGHVS, CDR2 FNYEAQ.

The genes are TRBV18 and TRBJ2-2; possibly TRBD1 for D (6 bases). The V and J ends lost 2 bases and 4 bases respectively, with 14 bases between them. This CDR3 is 16 amino acids long. Germline CDR1 is KGHSH and CDR2 is LQKENI. The chain's CDR3 is CASSPTGIGPTGELFF. CDR3 nucleotide sequence: TGTGCCAGCTCACCAACAGGGATAGGACCCACCGGGGAGCTGTTTTTT.

The V call is TRBV6-5, the J call TRBJ1-1; TRBD1 matches 9 bases. Germline CDR1 is MNHEY and CDR2 is SVGAGI. CDR3 length: 14 residues. Trimming removed 6 bases from V and 3 bases from J; junction bases left unmatched: 5. The CDR3 is CASRDRGGHTEAFF. The CDR3 DNA is TGTGCCAGCAGGGACAGGGGCGGGCACACTGAAGCTTTCTTT.

The rearrangement links TRBV5-1 to TRBJ1-1; D not resolved. The CDR3 has 13 amino acids. Germline CDR1 reads SGHRS; CDR2 reads YFSETQ. Trimming took 3 bases from V and 0 from J, leaving 6 bases between them. The DNA for the CDR3 is TGCGCCAGCAGCTCGACACTGAACACTGAAGCTTTCTTT. Its translation: CASSSTLNTEAFF.

The V gene is TRBV5-4, the J gene TRBJ2-3; 9 bases are shared with TRBD2. J was trimmed by 3 bases and V by 5 bases; bases with no gene match: 7. The CDR3 is made up of 15 amino acids. CDR1 is SGHNT, CDR2 YYREEE, per germline (reference sequence). The CDR3 nucleotides are TGTGCCAGCAGGGTTAGCGGGAGAGGTACAGATACGCAGTATTTT. As protein: CASRVSGRGTDTQYF. Complete variable domain (other parts from reference TRBV5-4 and TRBJ2-3): ETGVTQSPTHLIKTRGQQVTLRCSSQSGHNTVSWYQQALGQGPQFIFQYYREEENGRGNFPPRFSGLQFPNYSSELNVNALELDDSALYLCASRVSGRGTDTQYFGPGTRLTVL.

J is TRBJ1-2 and V is TRBV7-9; D not certain. The CDR3 extends over 13 amino acids. Germline CDR1 and CDR2: SEHNR and FQNEAQ (reference sequence). V was clipped by 5 bases and J by 3 bases, with 10 bases between them. Here the CDR3 reads CASSDQVHYGYTF. CDR3 nucleotide sequence: TGTGCCAGCAGCGACCAGGTACACTATGGCTACACCTTC.

V usage is TRBV19 and J usage is TRBJ2-2, with D perhaps matching TRBD2 (6 bases). CDR1 is LNHDA, CDR2 SQIVND, per germline (reference sequence). V shed 1 base and J shed 1 base, with 7 bases lying between them. The CDR3 covers 15 residues. The CDR3 nucleotides are TGTGCCAGTAGTATAGCGGGACTGAACACCGGGGAGCTGTTTTTT. This gives the protein CASSIAGLNTGELFF.

The chain uses TRBV5-4 and TRBJ1-2; D not resolved. The CDR3 is 15 residues long. Per germline, CDR1 SGHNT and CDR2 YYREEE (reference sequence). V was trimmed by 2 bases and J by 1 base, leaving 12 bases between them. CDR3 sequence: CASSLSLSFNYGYTF. Here the CDR3 DNA reads TGTGCCAGCAGCTTATCATTGAGTTTTAACTATGGCTACACCTTC.

The genes are TRBV19 and TRBJ1-3; D gene ambiguous. The CDR3 is made up of 15 amino acids. Trimming cost V 5 bases and J 0 bases, with 11 bases left between them. Germline V gene sequence: CDR1 LNHDA, CDR2 SQIVND (reference sequence). CDR3 loop: CASSLDASSGNTIYF. The CDR3 DNA reads TGTGCCAGTAGTCTCGACGCTAGCTCTGGAAACACCATATATTTT. The variable domain in full, completed from reference TRBV19 and TRBJ1-3, reads DGGITQSPKYLFRKEGQNVTLSCEQNLNHDAMYWYRQDPGQGLRLIYYSQIVNDFQKGDIAEGYSVSREKKESFPLTVTSAQKNPTAFYLCASSLDASSGNTIYFGEGSWLTVV.

CDR3 sequence: CASSTPGADGEQYF. The DNA for the CDR3 is TGTGCCAGCAGCACGCCAGGGGCAGACGGCGAGCAGTACTTC. This chain links TRBV7-9 with TRBJ2-7; tentatively, D is TRBD1 (6 bases). The V end lost 5 bases, the J end lost 6 bases, and 17 bases lay between the germline ends. CDR3 length: 14 amino acids. Germline V CDR1 and CDR2: SEHNR, FQNEAQ (reference sequence). Full variable domain (missing parts from reference TRBV7-9 and TRBJ2-7): DTGVSQNPRHKITKRGQNVTFRCDPISEHNRLYWYRQTLGQGPEFLTYFQNEAQLEKSRLLSDRFSAERPKGSFSTLEIQRTEQGDSAMYLCASSTPGADGEQYFGPGTRLTVT.

The chain is built from TRBV2 and TRBJ1-5; D not certain. The germline gives CDR1 SNHLY, CDR2 FYNNEI. Between the trimmed V and J ends, which lost 7 bases and 0 bases, there was a span of 13 bases. This CDR3 contains 15 residues. The chain's CDR3 is CASTPYSNSNQPQHF. The CDR3 region has the DNA TGTGCCAGCACCCCGTACAGCAATAGCAATCAGCCCCAGCATTTT.

The J gene is TRBJ1-2, the V gene TRBV19, with a tentative D call TRBD1 (6 bases). The V gene's germline CDR1 is LNHDA and CDR2 SQIVND (reference sequence). With 3 bases removed from V and 1 base from J, the gap between germline ends came to 21 bases. CDR3 length equals 18 residues. The CDR3 here is CASSIKRTALLLNYGYTF. The CDR3 nucleotides are TGTGCCAGTAGTATTAAACGGACAGCCCTACTACTTAACTATGGCTACACCTTC.

This chain uses TRBV4-3 with TRBJ1-2, with D unresolved. Per germline, CDR1 LGHNA and CDR2 YSLEER. The germline V and J ends were trimmed by 1 base and 6 bases, with 15 bases remaining between them. The CDR3 sequence is 15 residues long. CDR3 in amino acids: CASSQGPGNGNGYTF. CDR3 nucleotide sequence: TGCGCCAGCAGCCAAGGTCCAGGTAACGGGAATGGCTACACCTTC.

V usage is TRBV4-1 and J usage is TRBJ2-7, with a weak D call TRBD2 (6 bases). The CDR3 length is 14 residues. Between the trimmed V and J ends, which lost 4 bases and 4 bases, there was a span of 14 bases. The germline V gene encodes CDR1 MGHRA and CDR2 YSYEKL. The CDR3, as DNA: TGCGCCAGCAGCCGGCCGGGACTGAAGTACGAGCAGTACTTC. Protein product: CASSRPGLKYEQYF.

The chain joins TRBV6-5 to TRBJ1-2; a possible D gene is TRBD1 (6 bases). The germline V and J ends were trimmed by 6 bases and 5 bases, with 13 bases remaining between them. The germline V gene encodes CDR1 MNHEY and CDR2 SVGAGI. The CDR3 totals 13 residues. The CDR3 loop is CASSRTEEYGYTF. The CDR3 coding sequence is TGTGCCAGCAGCAGGACAGAGGAGTATGGCTACACCTTC.

The V gene is TRBV6-5, the J gene TRBJ1-1; no clear D gene. Deletions cut 7 bases from V and 4 bases from J, with 16 bases between. This CDR3 is 14 amino acids long. Germline values: CDR1 MNHEY, CDR2 SVGAGI. CDR3 bases: TGTGCCAGCAAGCGGGAAATAGGCATCACTGAAGCTTTCTTT. This translates into CASKREIGITEAFF.

The V and J genes are TRBV11-3 and TRBJ2-5, with D tentatively TRBD2 (5 bases). This CDR3 contains 16 residues. Trimming took off 1 base at V and 2 bases at J, with 14 bases between the two ends. The germline V gene has CDR1 SGHNT and CDR2 YENEEA. The CDR3 sequence: CASSLGAKRRQETQYF. The CDR3 coding sequence is TGTGCCAGCAGCTTAGGGGCAAAGCGGAGGCAAGAGACCCAGTACTTC.

This rearrangement joins TRBV18 to TRBJ2-3; 7 bases line up with TRBD1. Germline V gene sequence: CDR1 KGHSH, CDR2 LQKENI. J was trimmed by 3 bases and V by 5 bases; bases with no gene match: 11. CDR3 length equals 16 residues. CDR3 coding DNA: TGTGCCAGCTCATCCTCCACGGGACAGACTACAGATACGCAGTATTTT. Amino acids: CASSSSTGQTTDTQYF.

There are a few counts of this clone. At one end, the junction sequence differs from germline, possibly due to a read error. The chain joins TRBV4-1 to TRBJ1-5; no clear D. The CDR3 is 17 residues long. CDR1 MGHRA and CDR2 YSYEKL come from the germline V gene. CDR3 bases: TGCGCCAGCAGCAAAGAAATCGGGGTGAGGGGCAATCAGCCCCAGCATTTT. It codes for CASSKEIGVRGNQPQHF.

The chain couples TRBV10-3 to TRBJ2-1; a weak D match, TRBD2 (6 bases). V lost 8 bases, J lost 9 bases, and 14 bases lay in between. This CDR3 spans 12 amino acids. Germline V CDR1 and CDR2: ENHRY, SYGVKD. Here the CDR3 reads CAIGWRGFEQFF. The CDR3 DNA reads as TGTGCCATCGGCTGGAGGGGATTTGAGCAGTTCTTC.

CDR3 in amino acids: CASSAITQQGRQPQHF. The CDR3 DNA reads as TGTGCCAGCAGCGCCATTACCCAGCAGGGTCGACAGCCCCAGCATTTT. The rearrangement links TRBV7-8 to TRBJ1-5; maybe TRBD1 (5 bases). The CDR3 sequence is 16 residues long. Per germline, CDR1 SGHVS and CDR2 FQNEAQ. Trimming shortened V by 5 bases and J by 7 bases, and 21 bases separated the two germline ends.

A note on this clone: Other DNA variants within this sample encode the same CDR3. The rearrangement uses TRBV6-5 and TRBJ2-7; 11 bases agree with TRBD1. CDR1 and CDR2 (germline): MNHEY, SVGAGI. The CDR3 consists of 14 residues. The V gene end was trimmed by 4 bases and the J gene end by 5 bases; junction bases not matched to a gene: 4. The CDR3 here is CASSLGQGVDEQYF. As DNA, the CDR3 is TGTGCCAGCAGTTTGGGACAGGGGGTGGACGAGCAGTACTTC.

The V gene is TRBV2, the J gene TRBJ1-2; possibly TRBD1 for D (5 bases). V was cut by 4 bases and J by 5 bases, with 8 bases left in between. The CDR3 totals 12 residues. Germline CDR1 SNHLY, CDR2 FYNNEI. The CDR3 here is CASSGQGYGYTF. The CDR3 DNA is TGTGCCAGCAGTGGGCAGGGTTATGGCTACACCTTC.

V and J are TRBV2 and TRBJ2-4, with D possibly being TRBD1 (5 bases). This CDR3 is built from 14 residues. Germline V gene sequence: CDR1 SNHLY, CDR2 FYNNEI. V shed 3 bases and J shed 0 bases, with 6 bases lying between them. CDR3 sequence (DNA): TGTGCCAGCAGTGAGACAGAAGCCAAAAACATTCAGTACTTC. Translation gives CASSETEAKNIQYF. Together with reference TRBV2 and TRBJ2-4, the CDR3 gives the full variable domain: EPEVTQTPSHQVTQMGQEVILRCVPISNHLYFYWYRQILGQKVEFLVSFYNNEISEKSEIFDDQFSVERPDGSNFTLKIRSTKLEDSAMYFCASSETEAKNIQYFGAGTRLSVL.

The chain employs TRBV5-1 and TRBJ2-7; TRBD2 is a possible D gene (6 bases). CDR3 size: 15 residues. V lost 5 bases to trimming and J lost 1 base, with 16 bases between them. Per the germline V gene, CDR1 is SGHRS and CDR2 is YFSETQ. The CDR3 nucleotides are TGCGCCAGCAGTAGCCAGCGGGCCGCATCCTACGAGCAGTACTTC. This encodes CASSSQRAASYEQYF.